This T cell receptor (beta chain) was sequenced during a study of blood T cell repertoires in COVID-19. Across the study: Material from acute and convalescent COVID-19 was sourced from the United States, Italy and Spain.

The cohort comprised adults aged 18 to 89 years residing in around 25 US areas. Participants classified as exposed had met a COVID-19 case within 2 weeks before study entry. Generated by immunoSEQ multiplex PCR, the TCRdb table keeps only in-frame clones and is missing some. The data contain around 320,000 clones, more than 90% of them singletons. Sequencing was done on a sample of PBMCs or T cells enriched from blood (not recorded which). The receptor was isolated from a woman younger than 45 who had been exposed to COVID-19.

The CDR3 loop reads CASSVGLALYEQYF. In DNA, the CDR3 is TGTGCCAGCAGCGTAGGGCTAGCCCTCTACGAGCAGTACTTC. V and J are TRBV9 and TRBJ2-7; maybe TRBD2 (5 bases). This CDR3 has 14 residues. Germline CDR1 and CDR2: SGDLS and YYNGEE. The ends were cut back, 0 bases at V and 3 bases at J, with 10 bases in the middle.